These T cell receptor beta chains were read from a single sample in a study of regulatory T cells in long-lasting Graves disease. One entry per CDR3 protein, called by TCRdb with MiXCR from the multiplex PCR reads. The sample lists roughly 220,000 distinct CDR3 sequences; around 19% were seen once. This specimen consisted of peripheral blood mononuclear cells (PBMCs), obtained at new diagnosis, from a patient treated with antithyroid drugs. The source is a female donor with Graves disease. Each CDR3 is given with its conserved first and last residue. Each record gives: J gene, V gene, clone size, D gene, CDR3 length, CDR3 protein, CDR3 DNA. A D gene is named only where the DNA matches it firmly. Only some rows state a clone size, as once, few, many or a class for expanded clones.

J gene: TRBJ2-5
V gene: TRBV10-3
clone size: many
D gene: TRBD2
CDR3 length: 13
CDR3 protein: CAIAGGSQETQYF
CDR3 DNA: TGTGCCATAGCGGGAGGGTCCCAAGAGACCCAGTACTTC

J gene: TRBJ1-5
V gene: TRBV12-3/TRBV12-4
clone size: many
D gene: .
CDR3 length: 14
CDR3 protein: CASSFSFGNQPQHF
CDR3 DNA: TGTGCCAGCAGTTTTAGTTTCGGCAATCAGCCCCAGCATTTT

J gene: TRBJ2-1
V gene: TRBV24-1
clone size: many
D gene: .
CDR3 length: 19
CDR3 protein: CATSDTRGSRSGKYNEQFF
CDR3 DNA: TGTGCCACCAGTGATACCCGAGGCTCACGTAGCGGAAAGTACAATGAGCAGTTCTTC

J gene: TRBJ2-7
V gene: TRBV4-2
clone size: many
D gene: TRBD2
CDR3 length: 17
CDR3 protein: CASSHPLLAGGSYEQYF
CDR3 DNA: TGTGCCAGCAGCCATCCCCTACTAGCGGGAGGGTCCTACGAGCAGTACTTC

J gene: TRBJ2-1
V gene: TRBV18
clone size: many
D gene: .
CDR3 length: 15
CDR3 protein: CASSPRGVGYNEQFF
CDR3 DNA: TGTGCCAGCTCCCCCAGGGGTGTGGGTTACAATGAGCAGTTCTTC

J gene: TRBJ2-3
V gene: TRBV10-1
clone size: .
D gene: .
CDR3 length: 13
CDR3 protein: CASSQVGGVTQYF
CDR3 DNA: TGCGCCAGCAGTCAGGTTGGAGGGGTTACGCAGTATTTT

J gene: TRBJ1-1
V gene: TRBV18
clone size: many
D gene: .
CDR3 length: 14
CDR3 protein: CASSSIYSWTEAFF
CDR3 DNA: TGTGCCAGCTCATCTATATACAGTTGGACTGAAGCTTTCTTT

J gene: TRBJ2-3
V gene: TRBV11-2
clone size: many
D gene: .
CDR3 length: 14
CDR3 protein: CASSWLGGTDTQYF
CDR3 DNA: TGTGCCAGCAGCTGGTTGGGGGGCACAGATACGCAGTATTTT

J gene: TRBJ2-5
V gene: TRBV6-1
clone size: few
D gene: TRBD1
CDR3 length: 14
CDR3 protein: CASSWTGSPETQYF
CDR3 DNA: TGTGCCAGCAGCTGGACAGGGAGTCCAGAGACCCAGTACTTC

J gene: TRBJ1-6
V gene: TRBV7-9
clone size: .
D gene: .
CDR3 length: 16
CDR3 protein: CASSLGAPGQTSPLHF
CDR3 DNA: TGTGCCAGCAGCTTAGGTGCTCCGGGACAAACTTCACCCCTCCACTTT

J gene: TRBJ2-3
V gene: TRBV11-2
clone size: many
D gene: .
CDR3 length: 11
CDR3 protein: CASSFLDTQYF
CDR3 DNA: TGTGCCAGCAGCTTTTTGGATACGCAGTATTTT

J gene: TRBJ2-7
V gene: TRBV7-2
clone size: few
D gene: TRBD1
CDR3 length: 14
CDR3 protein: CASSSDRASYEQYF
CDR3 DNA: TGTGCCAGCAGCTCCGACAGGGCGTCCTACGAGCAGTACTTC

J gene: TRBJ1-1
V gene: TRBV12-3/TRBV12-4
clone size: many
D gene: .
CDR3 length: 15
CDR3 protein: CASSPMGQLNTEAFF
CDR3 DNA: TGTGCCAGCAGTCCCATGGGACAATTGAACACTGAAGCTTTCTTT

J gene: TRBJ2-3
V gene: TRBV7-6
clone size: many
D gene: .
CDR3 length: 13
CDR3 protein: CASSLWVRDTQYF
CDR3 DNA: TGTGCCAGCAGCTTGTGGGTTCGGGATACGCAGTATTTT

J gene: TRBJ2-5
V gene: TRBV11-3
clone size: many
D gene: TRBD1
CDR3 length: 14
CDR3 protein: CASSTRQGQETQYF
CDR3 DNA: TGTGCCAGCAGCACAAGACAGGGACAGGAGACCCAGTACTTC

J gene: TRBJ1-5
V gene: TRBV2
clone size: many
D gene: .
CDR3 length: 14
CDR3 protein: CASSGDGSNQPQHF
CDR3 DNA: TGTGCCAGCAGTGGGGACGGTAGCAATCAGCCCCAGCATTTT

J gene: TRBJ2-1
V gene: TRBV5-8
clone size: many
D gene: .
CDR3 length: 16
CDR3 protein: CASSLAGKSSYNEQFF
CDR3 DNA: TGCGCCAGCAGCTTGGCAGGCAAGAGCTCCTACAATGAGCAGTTCTTC

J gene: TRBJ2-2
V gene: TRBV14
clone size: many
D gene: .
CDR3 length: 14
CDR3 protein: CASSRQGLSGELFF
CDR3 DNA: TGTGCCAGCAGTCGGCAGGGATTATCTGGGGAGCTGTTTTTT

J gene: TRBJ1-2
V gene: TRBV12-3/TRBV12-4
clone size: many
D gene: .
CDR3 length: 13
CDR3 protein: CASTDLANYGYTF
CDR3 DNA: TGTGCCAGCACTGATCTCGCTAACTATGGCTACACCTTC

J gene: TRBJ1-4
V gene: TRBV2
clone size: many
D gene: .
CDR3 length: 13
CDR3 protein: CASNRAGGEKLFF
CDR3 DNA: TGTGCCAGCAACAGGGCGGGTGGTGAAAAACTGTTTTTT

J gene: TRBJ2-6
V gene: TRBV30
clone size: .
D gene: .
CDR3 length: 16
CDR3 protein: CAWSRVGGSGANVLTF
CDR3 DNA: TGTGCCTGGAGTCGAGTGGGGGGCTCTGGGGCCAACGTCCTGACTTTC

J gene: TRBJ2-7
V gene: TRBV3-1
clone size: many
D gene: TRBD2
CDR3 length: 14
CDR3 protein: CASSQDLGGGEQYF
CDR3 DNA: TGTGCCAGCAGCCAAGATCTTGGGGGAGGGGAGCAGTACTTC

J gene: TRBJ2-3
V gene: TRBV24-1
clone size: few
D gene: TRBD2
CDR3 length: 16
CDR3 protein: CATSEPTSGTTDTQYF
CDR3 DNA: TGTGCCACCAGTGAACCCACTAGCGGAACCACAGATACGCAGTATTTT

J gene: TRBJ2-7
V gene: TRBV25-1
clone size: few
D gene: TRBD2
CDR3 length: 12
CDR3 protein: CASPSGSYEQYF
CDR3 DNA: TGTGCCAGCCCTAGCGGGAGTTACGAGCAGTACTTC

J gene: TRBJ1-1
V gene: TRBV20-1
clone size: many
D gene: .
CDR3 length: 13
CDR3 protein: CSANARGDGEAFF
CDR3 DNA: TGCAGTGCTAACGCCCGGGGGGACGGTGAAGCTTTCTTT

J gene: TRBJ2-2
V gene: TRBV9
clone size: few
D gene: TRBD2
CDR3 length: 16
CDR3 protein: CASSVVGTSGTGELFF
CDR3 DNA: TGTGCCAGCAGCGTAGTTGGGACTAGCGGTACCGGGGAGCTGTTTTTT

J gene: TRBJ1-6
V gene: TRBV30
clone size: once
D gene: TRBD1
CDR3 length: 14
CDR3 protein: CAWSKGQDNSPLHF
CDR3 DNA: TGTGCCTGGAGTAAGGGACAGGATAATTCACCCCTCCACTTT

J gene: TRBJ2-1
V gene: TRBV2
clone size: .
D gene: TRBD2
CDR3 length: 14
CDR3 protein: CASFTSGSYNEQFF
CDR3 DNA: TGTGCCAGCTTCACTAGCGGGAGCTACAATGAGCAGTTCTTC